This TCR beta chain came from a study of T cells in Graves' hyperthyroidism and ophthalmopathy. Points from the study as a whole: The authors' 13 V-J model separated ophthalmopathy from stable hyperthyroidism. The blood repertoire included most of the expanded thyroid clonotypes above 0.001.

The TCR beta CDR3 regions underwent amplification using RNA transcripts as the source. TCR CDR3 underwent first-round RT-PCR with the HTBI primer set. TCRdb called the multiplex PCR reads again in MiXCR, with one record for every CDR3 protein. The profile covers approximately 370,000 distinct CDR3 sequences, with 15% appearing a single time and approximately 32% taken by the ten largest. Patients aged 18 to 65 had newly diagnosed hyperthyroidism that had lasted under 2 months. The CDR3 is 16 residues long. CDR1 and CDR2 from the germline V gene are MNHEY and SMNVEV (reference sequence). In this sample, this clonotype turned up many times. The antigen remains undetermined. Germline and junction disagree at one end, which may indicate a read error.

The TCR was taken from a woman in her twenties or thirties with Graves' hyperthyroidism. Sequenced input: blood. The V call is TRBV27, the J call TRBJ2-7; 7 positions agree with TRBD1. This chain's CDR3 is CASSLGFWDRSFEQYF. The CDR3 region has the DNA TGTGCCAGCAGTTTAGGGTTTTGGGACAGATCCTTCGAGCAGTACTTC.